This T cell receptor (beta chain) came from a study of cytomegalovirus exposure and HLA in healthy donors. Overall study findings and caveats: Earlier findings revealed that most TCR beta V segments proved productive either about 87% or about 30% of the time.

The PCR ran on 60 Vbeta and 13 Jbeta primers. Libraries were prepared by immunoSEQ multiplex PCR; TCRdb keeps only in-frame clonotypes and omits some of them. The sample consists of 170,000 or so clones, approximately 84% of them appearing once. Germline CDR1 SEHNR, CDR2 FQNEAQ (reference sequence). V was shortened by 4 bases and J by 9 bases, with 10 bases between the two germline ends. This CDR3 comprises 12 residues. Of note for this clone: The target antigen is unknown.

Sequencing was performed on PBMCs. The chain couples TRBV7-9 to TRBJ2-1, with a possible D match to TRBD1 (5 bases). This sequence originates from a boy aged 2 to 10 in good health and CMV-seronegative. The CDR3 spells CASSSRGIEQFF. DNA for the CDR3: TGTGCCAGCAGCTCTAGGGGCATTGAGCAGTTCTTC.